The 12 T cell receptor beta chains listed next were all sequenced from one sample in a study of PD-1 blockade in classical Hodgkin lymphoma. Every patient had relapsed following autologous stem cell transplantation, and cohorts differed in brentuximab vedotin exposure. Only in-frame clones appear in the TCRdb table, and some are missing; sequencing was by immunoSEQ multiplex PCR. The table lists around 46,000 clones, 80% of them singletons. Specimen: peripheral blood mononuclear cells (PBMCs), collected before the second cycle of nivolumab. The receptors were sampled from a human donor with classical Hodgkin lymphoma.

The V gene is TRBV6-5, the J gene TRBJ2-2; TRBD2 agrees at 7 bases. Losses at the gene ends were 8 bases for V and 5 bases for J; bases not matched to a gene: 8. CDR1 and CDR2 from the germline V gene are MNHEY and SVGAGI. The CDR3 loop spans 14 amino acids. The CDR3 spells CASLSWGGTGELFF. The CDR3 nucleotides read TGTGCCAGCCTCTCCTGGGGGGGTACCGGGGAGCTGTTTTTT.

The CDR3 region has the DNA TGTGCCAGCAGCAGCGGGACTAGCGGGGGCCCCTACAATGAGCAGTTCTTC. It is translated as CASSSGTSGGPYNEQFF. The chain has TRBV7-2 and TRBJ2-1; 14 bases are a match to TRBD2. V lost 5 bases to trimming and J lost 2 bases; unmatched junction nucleotides: 5. The CDR3 is 17 amino acids. Germline CDR1 is SGHTA and CDR2 is FQGNSA.

The chain links TRBV5-1 to TRBJ1-6; tentative D call: TRBD1 (5 bases). There are 16 residues in the CDR3. V dropped 2 bases and J dropped 4 bases, with 13 bases sitting between them. The germline gives CDR1 SGHRS, CDR2 YFSETQ. CDR3 in amino acids: CASSFQGKGYNSPLHF. Here the CDR3 DNA reads TGCGCCAGCAGCTTCCAGGGTAAAGGGTATAATTCACCCCTCCACTTT. The complete variable domain, with remaining parts taken from reference TRBV5-1 and TRBJ1-6, reads KAGVTQTPRYLIKTRGQQVTLSCSPISGHRSVSWYQQTPGQGLQFLFEYFSETQRNKGNFPGRFSGRQFSNSRSEMNVSTLELGDSALYLCASSFQGKGYNSPLHFGNGTRLTVT.

The chain is built from TRBV28 and TRBJ1-4, with TRBD1 matching over 8 bases. Germline CDR1 reads MDHEN; CDR2 reads SYDVKM. This CDR3 contains 14 residues. Losses at the gene ends were 6 bases for V and 8 bases for J; bases not matched to a gene: 8. CDR3 residues: CASSPGQVMEKLFF. CDR3 DNA: TGTGCCAGCAGCCCGGGACAGGTGATGGAAAAACTGTTTTTT.

Only a few counts were recorded for this clone. Other DNA sequences in the sample encode the same CDR3. The chain employs TRBV7-6 and TRBJ1-5, with D unclear. V was shortened by 1 base and J by 5 bases, with 6 bases between the two germline ends. CDR1 is SGHVS, CDR2 FNYEAQ, per germline. The CDR3 covers 13 residues. This CDR3 is CASSLGSDQPQHF. CDR3 DNA sequence: TGTGCCAGCAGCTTAGGGTCAGATCAGCCCCAGCATTTT.

CDR3: CASSISSVEYNSPLHF. In DNA, the CDR3 is TGTGCCAGTAGTATCTCCTCCGTGGAATATAATTCACCCCTCCACTTT. The rearrangement joins TRBV19 to TRBJ1-6; D remains unclear. V was trimmed by 3 bases and J by 4 bases, leaving 13 bases between them. The CDR3 spans 16 residues. Germline assignment: CDR1 LNHDA and CDR2 SQIVND (reference sequence). Full variable domain (remainder filled in from reference TRBV19 and TRBJ1-6): DGGITQSPKYLFRKEGQNVTLSCEQNLNHDAMYWYRQDPGQGLRLIYYSQIVNDFQKGDIAEGYSVSREKKESFPLTVTSAQKNPTAFYLCASSISSVEYNSPLHFGNGTRLTVT.

This chain links TRBV5-4 with TRBJ1-4, with TRBD1 as a possible D gene (6 bases). Trimming stripped 0 bases from V and 8 bases from J, with 11 bases between. The V gene's germline CDR1 is SGHNT and CDR2 YYREEE (reference sequence). This CDR3 contains 14 residues. CDR3 DNA: TGTGCCAGCAGCTTGGCAGGGGTCGGGGAAAAACTGTTTTTT. The encoded protein is CASSLAGVGEKLFF.

The rearrangement joins TRBV27 to TRBJ2-5; a possible D gene is TRBD1 (6 bases). The ends were cut back, 5 bases at V and 0 bases at J, with 19 bases in the middle. The CDR3 spans 17 residues. The germline V gene encodes CDR1 MNHEY and CDR2 SMNVEV (reference sequence). CDR3 protein: CASSSLRTAGYQETQYF. The CDR3, as DNA: TGTGCCAGCAGTAGTCTGAGGACAGCTGGTTACCAAGAGACCCAGTACTTC.

The genes are TRBV7-2 and TRBJ1-1, with a possible D match to TRBD1 (5 bases). The germline CDR1 and CDR2 sequences are SGHTA and FQGNSA. Trimming left V 5 bases short and J 7 bases short, with 11 bases between. This CDR3 spans 12 amino acids. The CDR3 loop reads CASSVGRGEAFF. For the CDR3, the DNA is TGTGCCAGCAGCGTGGGACGCGGTGAAGCTTTCTTT. The variable domain in full, completed from reference TRBV7-2 and TRBJ1-1, reads GAGVSQSPSNKVTEKGKDVELRCDPISGHTALYWYRQSLGQGLEFLIYFQGNSAPDKSGLPSDRFSAERTGGSVSTLTIQRTQQEDSAVYLCASSVGRGEAFFGQGTRLTVV.

V gene TRBV27 combines with J gene TRBJ1-2, with TRBD1 identical over 7 bases. Germline V gives CDR1 MNHEY, CDR2 SMNVEV (reference sequence). V was clipped by 7 bases and J by 3 bases; unmatched bases: 5. This CDR3 has 13 amino acids. CDR3 protein: CASKRQGDYGYTF. The CDR3 coding sequence is TGTGCCAGCAAGCGACAGGGAGACTATGGCTACACCTTC.

The chain uses TRBV7-8 and TRBJ2-1; D ambiguous. In germline, CDR1 is SGHVS, CDR2 FQNEAQ. Trimming removed 0 bases from V and 10 bases from J, with 10 bases in between. The CDR3 has 13 residues. Written as DNA, the CDR3 is TGTGCCAGCAGCTTAGCGCCTGGCGGCGAGCAGTTCTTC. Amino acids: CASSLAPGGEQFF.

The chain is built from TRBV7-8 and TRBJ2-2; 7 nucleotides align to TRBD2. Per the germline V gene, CDR1 is SGHVS and CDR2 is FQNEAQ. There are 16 residues in the CDR3. V lost 2 bases and J lost 5; bases outside the gene matches: 8. The DNA for the CDR3 is TGTGCCAGCAGCTTACTGGCGGGAGATTTGACCGGGGAGCTGTTTTTT. It encodes CASSLLAGDLTGELFF.